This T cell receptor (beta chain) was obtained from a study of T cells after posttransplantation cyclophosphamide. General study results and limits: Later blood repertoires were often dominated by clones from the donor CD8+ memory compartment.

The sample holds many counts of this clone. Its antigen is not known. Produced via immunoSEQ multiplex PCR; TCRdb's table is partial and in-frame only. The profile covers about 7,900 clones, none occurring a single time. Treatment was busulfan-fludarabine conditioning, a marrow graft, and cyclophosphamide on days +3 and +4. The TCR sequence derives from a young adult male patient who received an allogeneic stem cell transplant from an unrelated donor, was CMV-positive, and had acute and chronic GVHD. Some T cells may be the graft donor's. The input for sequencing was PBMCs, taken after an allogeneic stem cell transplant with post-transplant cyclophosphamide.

CDR3: CASSFGRGQNIQYF. The CDR3 DNA reads TGTGCCAGCAGCTTTGGGCGGGGGCAGAACATTCAGTACTTC. The chain links TRBV7-2 to TRBJ2-4; D possibly corresponds to TRBD2 (7 bases). The germline V gene has CDR1 SGHTA and CDR2 FQGNSA. The ends were cut back, 3 bases at V and 7 bases at J, with 13 bases in the middle. CDR3 length: 14 amino acids.